This T cell receptor (beta chain) was captured by sequencing in a study of blood T cell repertoires in COVID-19 (dated by TCRdb to 2018 to 2020). Some background on the complete study: Collaborator samples came from the United States, Italy and Spain and covered acute and convalescent phases of COVID-19. The material from the prospective study consisted of cDNA or gDNA derived from T cells, B-cell-depleted T cells, or PBMCs. Subjects who had been exposed to COVID-19, were actively infected with it, or had recovered from it provided the deeply sampled blood TCRbeta repertoires that made up the dataset. The repertoires were made available in a free public database intended to serve as a resource for research on the immune response to SARS-CoV-2. Samples were obtained from the ongoing ImmuneRACE study (first 160 participants) and from some 1,300 subjects provided by 6 global collaborators. The sample metadata nearly always contained a de-identified subject ID, COVID-19 status, age in years and sex. HLA class I and class II types, where available, came from metadata supplied by the sample provider rather than from assay-based typing. Beyond this particular receptor, the publication reports: Clinical and demographic metadata were provided uncurated, with the amount varying by source and participant.

As for this clone: This clone's antigen is unknown. No much larger clone exists at a distance of one base, and base qualities are not known.

Collaborating institutions collected whole blood in K2EDTA tubes following their own protocols. For TCRbeta analysis, collaborators shipped samples in one of three forms: frozen whole blood, isolated PBMCs, or DNA extracted from either of those sample types. TCRbeta CDR3 regions were amplified from genomic DNA using the immunoSEQ Assay, a bias-controlled multiplex PCR. In the original analysis: Nucleated cell counts per sample were estimated from amplification of reference gene primers within the assay. To quantify the absolute abundance of each unique TCRbeta CDR3 rearrangement, sequence reads were collapsed and filtered. For each sample, productive Simpson clonality was calculated by taking the square root of Simpson's diversity index across productive rearrangements. TCRdb re-hosts the immuneACCESS table, in-frame sequences only. Its copies lack some clones; in the studies checked, an unresolved V gene accounts for under half of them, and the cause for the rest is not known. The V and J calls and clone size come from that table; D and trimming were worked out from the DNA. Within this sample are around 60,000 clones, with over 75% of them counted one time only. The top ten constitute over 3.5% of the sample.

The CDR3 goes from the cysteine to the phenylalanine over 17 residues. Only CDR3 DNA is held: 51 bases, read in frame from base 1. The V and J ends are trimmed by 1 base and 2 bases, leaving 15 bases between them. CDR1 and CDR2, per the germline V gene, are SGHTA and FQGNSA. The chain is made from TRBV7-2 and TRBJ2-1, with TRBD2 perhaps the D gene, on 7 matching bases. This receptor was taken from a man aged 50 or older with active COVID-19. Specimen: peripheral blood. The CDR3 region reads CASSLVGGRWTYNEQFF. In nucleotides, the sequence is TGTGCCAGCAGCTTAGTGGGGGGGCGATGGACCTACAATGAGCAGTTCTTC.